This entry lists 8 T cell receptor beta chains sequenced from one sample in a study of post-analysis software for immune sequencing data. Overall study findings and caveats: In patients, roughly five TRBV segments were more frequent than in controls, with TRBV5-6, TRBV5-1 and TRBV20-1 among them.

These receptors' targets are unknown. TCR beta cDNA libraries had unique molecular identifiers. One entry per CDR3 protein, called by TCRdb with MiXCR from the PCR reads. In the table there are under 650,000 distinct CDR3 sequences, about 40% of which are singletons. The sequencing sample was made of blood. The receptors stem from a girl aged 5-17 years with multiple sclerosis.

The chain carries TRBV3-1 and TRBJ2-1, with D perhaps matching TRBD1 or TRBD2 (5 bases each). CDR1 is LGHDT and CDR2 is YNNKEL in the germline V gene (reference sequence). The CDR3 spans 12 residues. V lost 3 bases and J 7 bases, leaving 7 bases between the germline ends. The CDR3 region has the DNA TGTGCCAGCAGCCATTGGGGGAATGAGCAGTTCTTC. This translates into CASSHWGNEQFF.

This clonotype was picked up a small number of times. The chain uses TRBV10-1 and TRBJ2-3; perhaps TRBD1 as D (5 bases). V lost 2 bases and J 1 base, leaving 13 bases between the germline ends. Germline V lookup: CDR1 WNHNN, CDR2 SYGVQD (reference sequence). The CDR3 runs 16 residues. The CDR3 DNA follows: TGCGCCAGCAGTGAGATCACGCAGGGCGGCACAGATACGCAGTATTTT. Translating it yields CASSEITQGGTDTQYF.

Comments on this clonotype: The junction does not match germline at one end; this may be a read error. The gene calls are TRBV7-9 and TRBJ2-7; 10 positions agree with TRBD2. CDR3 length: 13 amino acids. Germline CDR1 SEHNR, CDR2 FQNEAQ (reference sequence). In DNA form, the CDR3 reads TGCATCGAAAAACTAGCGGGAACATACGAGCAGTACTTC. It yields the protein CIEKLAGTYEQYF.

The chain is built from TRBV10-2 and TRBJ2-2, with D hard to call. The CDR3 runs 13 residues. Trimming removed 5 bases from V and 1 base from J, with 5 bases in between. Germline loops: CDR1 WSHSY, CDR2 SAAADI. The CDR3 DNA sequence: TGCGCCAGCAGTAAGGGGAACACCGGGGAGCTGTTTTTT. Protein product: CASSKGNTGELFF.

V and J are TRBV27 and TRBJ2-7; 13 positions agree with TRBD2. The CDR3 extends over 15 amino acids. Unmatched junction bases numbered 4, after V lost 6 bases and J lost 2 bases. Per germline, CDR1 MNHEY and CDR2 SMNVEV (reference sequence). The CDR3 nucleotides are TGTGCCAGCAGCCGGGGACTAGCGGGAACCTACGAGCAGTACTTC. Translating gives CASSRGLAGTYEQYF.

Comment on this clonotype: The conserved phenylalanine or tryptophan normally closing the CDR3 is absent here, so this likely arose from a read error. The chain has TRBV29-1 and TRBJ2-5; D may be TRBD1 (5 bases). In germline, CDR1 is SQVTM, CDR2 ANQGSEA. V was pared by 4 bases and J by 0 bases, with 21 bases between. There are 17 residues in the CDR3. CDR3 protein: CSVAPVTVEWHQETQYV. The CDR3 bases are TGCAGCGTTGCTCCCGTGACAGTGGAGTGGCACCAAGAGACCCAGTACGTC.

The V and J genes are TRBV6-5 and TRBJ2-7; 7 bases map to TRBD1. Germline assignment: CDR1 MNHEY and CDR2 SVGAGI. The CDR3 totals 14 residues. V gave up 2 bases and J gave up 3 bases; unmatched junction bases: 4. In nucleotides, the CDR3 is TGTGCCAGCAGTTACGAGGGACAGTACTACGAGCAGTACTTC. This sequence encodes CASSYEGQYYEQYF.

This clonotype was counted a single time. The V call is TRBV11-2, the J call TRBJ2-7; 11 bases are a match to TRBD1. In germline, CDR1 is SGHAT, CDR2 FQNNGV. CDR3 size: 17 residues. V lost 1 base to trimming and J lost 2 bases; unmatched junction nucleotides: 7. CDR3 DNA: TGTGCCAGCAGCTTAGCCGACCCGGGACAGGGGGCCTACGAGCAGTACTTC. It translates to CASSLADPGQGAYEQYF.